This T cell receptor (beta chain) was sequenced in a study of blood T cell repertoires in COVID-19. Overall study: The cDNA or gDNA used as material had been derived from T cells, B-cell-depleted T cells, or PBMCs.

Some clones are missing from TCRdb's copy, which holds only in-frame ones; the method was immunoSEQ multiplex PCR. The repertoire consists of around 40,000 clones, with about nine tenths occurring once and the leading ten covering 8.4%. CDR3 length: 14 residues. Germline V gene data show CDR1 as ENHRY and CDR2 as SYGVKD. Trimming at V came to 10 bases and at J to 1 base, leaving 4 bases not matched to a gene. The chain employs TRBV10-3 and TRBJ2-2; 9 bases map to TRBD1. This TCR was sampled from a man aged 55 to 70 with active COVID-19. The specimen sequenced was peripheral blood. CDR3: CANYRGQNTGELFF. For the CDR3, the DNA is TGTGCCAACTACAGGGGGCAGAACACCGGGGAGCTGTTTTTT.